These 16 T cell receptor beta chains originate from one sample sequenced in a study of OX40 agonist ivuxolimab in advanced cancers. The data were produced by immunoSEQ multiplex PCR, yet TCRdb's version contains in-frame clones alone and is incomplete. The table records 30,000 to 35,000 clones, roughly 85% of them present only once. Sequences were derived from CD4+ or CD8+ T cells sorted from blood, sampled in a trial of the OX40 agonist ivuxolimab. The source of these receptors is an adult with an advanced solid tumor such as melanoma, head and neck, liver or kidney cancer.

In this sample, this clone turned up many times. The chain uses TRBV7-9 and TRBJ2-5; D gene uncertain. V was clipped by 5 bases and J by 4 bases, with 8 bases between them. Germline loops: CDR1 SEHNR, CDR2 FQNEAQ (reference sequence). The CDR3 totals 12 residues. The DNA of the CDR3 is TGTGCCAGCAGCCCGCCCGGAGAGACCCAGTACTTC. It is translated as CASSPPGETQYF.

The CDR3 loop reads CASSWRRTGKDEAFF. The CDR3 bases are TGTGCCAGCAGCTGGAGAAGGACAGGGAAAGATGAAGCTTTCTTT. The V and J genes are TRBV5-6 and TRBJ1-1, with 8 bases lining up with TRBD1. This CDR3 is built from 15 residues. Trimming at V came to 3 bases and at J to 7 bases, leaving 11 bases not matched to a gene. The germline gives CDR1 SGHDT, CDR2 YYEEEE. Combining the CDR3 with reference TRBV5-6 and TRBJ1-1 gives the whole variable domain DAGVTQSPTHLIKTRGQQVTLRCSPKSGHDTVSWYQQALGQGPQFIFQYYEEEERQRGNFPDRFSGHQFPNYSSELNVNALLLGDSALYLCASSWRRTGKDEAFFGQGTRLTVV.

The V gene is TRBV9, the J gene TRBJ1-1; 9 bases line up with TRBD1. Trimming at V came to 3 bases and at J to 0 bases, leaving 3 bases not matched to a gene. CDR1 is SGDLS and CDR2 is YYNGEE in the germline V gene. The CDR3 is 15 amino acids. The CDR3 coding sequence is TGTGCCAGCAGCGCCGGACAGGGGATGAACACTGAAGCTTTCTTT. It codes for CASSAGQGMNTEAFF.

The CDR3 sequence: CASSNNRGDEQYF. DNA for the CDR3: TGTGCCAGCAGCAACAACAGGGGAGACGAGCAGTACTTC. This sequence joins TRBV21-1 and TRBJ2-7; TRBD1 reflects the table's D call only, with no check against the DNA. TRBV21-1 is given as a pseudogene. The CDR3 loop spans 13 amino acids.

This chain connects TRBV5-1 to TRBJ2-7; TRBD1 matches 9 bases. CDR3 length: 13 amino acids. CDR1 SGHRS and CDR2 YFSETQ come from the germline V gene. V shed 1 base and J 5 bases; nucleotides not matched to a gene: 1. The CDR3 DNA sequence: TGCGCCAGCAGCTTGTGGACAGGGGACGAGCAGTACTTC. Translated, it gives CASSLWTGDEQYF.

This clone was seen a few times. Because the CDR3 is missing its conserved closing phenylalanine or tryptophan, this is likely a read error. It is unclear where the CDR3 begins or ends on the DNA, so no DNA is shown, and the CDR3 is as TCRdb lists it. The V call is TRBV23-1, the J call TRBJ2-7; the D call in the table, TRBD1, was not verified against the DNA. TRBV23-1 is annotated as an ORF whose role is uncertain. The CDR3 is 11 amino acids in total, end residues counted. The CDR3 loop reads CASSHPGTGYL.

This clone was seen more than once but under ten times. In DNA form, the CDR3 reads TGTGCCAGTAGTGGGGGGGACTTCGCTGGAAACACCATATATTTT. It translates to CASSGGDFAGNTIYF. J is TRBJ1-3 and V is TRBV19; maybe TRBD1 (5 bases). Trimming left V 5 bases short and J 2 bases short, with 13 bases between. Germline loops: CDR1 LNHDA, CDR2 SQIVND (reference sequence). There are 15 residues in the CDR3.

This rearrangement joins TRBV4-3 to TRBJ2-7; 7 bases align to TRBD1. Germline values: CDR1 LGHNA, CDR2 YSLEER. After removal of 2 bases from V and 3 bases from J, the junction contained 7 bases not matched to a gene. CDR3 length: 15 residues. In nucleotides, the CDR3 is TGCGCCAGCAGCCAAAATCCAGGGGACAGCTACGAGCAGTACTTC. Amino acid sequence: CASSQNPGDSYEQYF.

The chain links TRBV9 to TRBJ2-5, with TRBD1 identical over 10 bases. The CDR3 length is 16 residues. Trimming cost V 2 bases and J 4 bases; bases outside gene matches: 8. The germline gives CDR1 SGDLS, CDR2 YYNGEE. CDR3 DNA sequence: TGTGCCAGCAGCGTTCAAAACGACAGGGGGCGAGAGACCCAGTACTTC. It encodes CASSVQNDRGRETQYF.

This clone has more than one count but fewer than ten. The same CDR3 also results from other DNA sequences found in this sample. The J gene is TRBJ1-2, the V gene TRBV28; D unresolved. Between the trimmed V and J ends, which lost 5 bases and 1 base, there was a span of 11 bases. The CDR3 contains 14 residues. Germline-derived CDR1 and CDR2 are MDHEN and SYDVKM. This CDR3 is CASSPRTFNYGYTF. The CDR3 DNA follows: TGTGCCAGCAGTCCCCGGACGTTTAACTATGGCTACACCTTC.

The V and J genes are TRBV4-2 and TRBJ2-5; D assignment may be TRBD1 or TRBD2 (6 bases each). The CDR3 is made up of 15 amino acids. The germline V gene has CDR1 LGHNA and CDR2 YNFKEQ. Trimming took 3 bases from V and 5 from J, leaving 16 bases between them. The CDR3 nucleotides are TGTGCCAGCAGCCAGTTTTTCGGGGGCCGGGAGACCCAGTACTTC. Protein sequence: CASSQFFGGRETQYF.

This clone was picked up one time. The chain combines TRBV5-1 with TRBJ2-3; 7 bases agree with TRBD2. This CDR3 has 14 amino acids. Unmatched junction bases numbered 8, after V lost 5 bases and J lost 5 bases. Germline values: CDR1 SGHRS, CDR2 YFSETQ. In nucleotides, the CDR3 is TGCGCCAGCAGTGGGGGGGACCCCTTAGATACGCAGTATTTT. Translating gives CASSGGDPLDTQYF.

V is TRBV11-2 and J is TRBJ1-4; D uncertain. This CDR3 comprises 14 residues. V was pared by 2 bases and J by 7 bases, with 11 bases between. Germline assignment: CDR1 SGHAT and CDR2 FQNNGV. Here the CDR3 DNA reads TGTGCCAGCAGCTTACCCGGGCCGGGTGAAAAACTGTTTTTT. It encodes CASSLPGPGEKLFF.

V and J are TRBV5-6 and TRBJ1-2; perhaps TRBD1 as D (6 bases). V dropped 4 bases and J dropped 2 bases, with 15 bases sitting between them. Germline V lookup: CDR1 SGHDT, CDR2 YYEEEE. There are 15 residues in the CDR3. CDR3 protein: CASSTWGGANYGYTF. Here the CDR3 DNA reads TGTGCCAGCAGCACCTGGGGGGGCGCGAACTATGGCTACACCTTC.

DNA of the CDR3: TGCAGCGCCGAAAGGGGGCAGGGGGGTTCCTACGAGCAGTACTTC. It translates to CSAERGQGGSYEQYF. V is TRBV29-1 and J is TRBJ2-7; a weak D match, TRBD1 (7 bases). With 7 bases removed from V and 1 base from J, the gap between germline ends came to 20 bases. The CDR3 is made up of 15 amino acids. The germline V gene encodes CDR1 SQVTM and CDR2 ANQGSEA.

This clone was observed a handful of times. V and J are TRBV28 and TRBJ2-5; a possible D gene is TRBD2 (7 bases). The CDR3 extends over 16 amino acids. V was shortened by 5 bases and J by 2 bases, with 18 bases between the two germline ends. CDR1 and CDR2 from the germline V gene are MDHEN and SYDVKM. CDR3 in DNA: TGTGCCAGCAGTCAAAGGGGGGGGGCTCTTCAAGAGACCCAGTACTTC. Translating gives CASSQRGGALQETQYF.